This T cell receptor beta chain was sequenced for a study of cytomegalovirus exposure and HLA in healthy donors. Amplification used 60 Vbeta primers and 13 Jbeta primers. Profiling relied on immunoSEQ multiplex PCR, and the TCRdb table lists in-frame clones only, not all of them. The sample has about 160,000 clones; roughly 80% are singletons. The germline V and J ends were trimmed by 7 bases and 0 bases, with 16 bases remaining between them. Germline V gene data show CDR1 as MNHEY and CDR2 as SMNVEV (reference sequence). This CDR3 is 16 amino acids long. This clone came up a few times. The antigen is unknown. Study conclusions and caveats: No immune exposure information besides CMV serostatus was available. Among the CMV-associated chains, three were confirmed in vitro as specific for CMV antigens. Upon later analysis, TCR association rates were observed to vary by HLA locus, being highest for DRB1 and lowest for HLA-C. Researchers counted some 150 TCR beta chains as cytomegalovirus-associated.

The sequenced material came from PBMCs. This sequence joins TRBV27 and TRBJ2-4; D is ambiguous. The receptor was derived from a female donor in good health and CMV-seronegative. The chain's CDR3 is CASTTPSAQAKNIQYF. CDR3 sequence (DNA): TGTGCCAGCACCACTCCATCCGCTCAAGCCAAAAACATTCAGTACTTC.